The sample holds a few counts of the clone carrying this T cell receptor beta chain. V was clipped by 3 bases and J by 7 bases, with 12 bases between them. This CDR3 contains 14 residues. The germline CDR1 and CDR2 sequences are MNHNS and SASEGT. The data belong to a study of identical twins. Template switching supplied a universal primer site; unique molecular identifiers were carried on the cDNA. TCRdb re-called the 5' RACE reads through MiXCR, storing one row per CDR3 protein. The table records hundreds of thousands of distinct CDR3 sequences, 21% of them present only once. The same sample was also studied in work on T cells expressing NK-cell markers.

Source material: PBMCs. The clonotype originates from a woman aged 18-29 years in good health. V gene TRBV6-1 combines with J gene TRBJ2-2; D gene unclear. The CDR3 DNA reads as TGTGCCAGCAGTGATACTTGGTCAGTCGGGGAGCTGTTTTTT. It is translated as CASSDTWSVGELFF.